Sequencing of this TCR beta chain was carried out in a study of shared clonotypes between healthy human individuals. At the level of the study: Ranging from 18 to 49 in age, donors were a couple of women and a few men. Study findings and constraints: Richness estimates generally favored naive over memory subsets.

The germline V gene encodes CDR1 SGHRS and CDR2 YFSETQ. The CDR3 contains 15 residues. V shed 0 bases and J shed 1 base, with 8 bases lying between them. In the authors' workflow: Junction-only sequences without quality scores were provided by ImmunoSEQ, so filtering was different. The assay was immunoSEQ multiplex PCR, and TCRdb's table has in-frame clones only and misses some. From that table come the V and J calls and clone size; the DNA was used to work out D and trimming. The sample has roughly 2.5 million clones, more than 80% seen once. With regard to this clone: As yet, its antigen is unknown. This sample includes further DNA sequences coding for the same CDR3.

The genes are TRBV5-1 and TRBJ1-3, with D maybe TRBD1 (5 bases). The sample comprised naive CD4+ T cells sorted from blood. Subset: CD45RA+ positively selected. This receptor was identified in a man younger than 35 in good health. CDR3 region: CASSLGGPSGNTIYF. In DNA form, the CDR3 reads TGCGCCAGCAGCTTGGGGGGACCTTCTGGAAACACCATATATTTT.